The sequence of this T cell receptor beta chain was determined in a study of blood T cell repertoires in COVID-19. Study context: Samples of COVID-19 (acute and convalescent) were obtained from the United States, Italy and Spain. Sources were T cells, B-cell-depleted T cells, or PBMCs; the material itself was cDNA or gDNA.

V dropped 5 bases and J dropped 6; count of bases not matched to a gene: 11. The V gene's germline CDR1 is SGHVS and CDR2 FQNEAQ. The CDR3 extends over 16 amino acids. The Seattle patients joined while their infection was active and were tracked longitudinally afterward. Assay used: immunoSEQ multiplex PCR; TCRdb lists only in-frame clones, some missing. Of some 300,000 clones listed, over 80% are singletons. The source is a woman in her forties or fifties with COVID-19, enrolled during active disease. The V call is TRBV7-8, the J call TRBJ2-1; 9 bases fit TRBD2. Source material: peripheral blood. This CDR3 is CASSLPGSGSVNEQFF. The CDR3 region has the DNA TGTGCCAGCAGCCTCCCAGGTAGCGGGAGTGTCAATGAGCAGTTCTTC.